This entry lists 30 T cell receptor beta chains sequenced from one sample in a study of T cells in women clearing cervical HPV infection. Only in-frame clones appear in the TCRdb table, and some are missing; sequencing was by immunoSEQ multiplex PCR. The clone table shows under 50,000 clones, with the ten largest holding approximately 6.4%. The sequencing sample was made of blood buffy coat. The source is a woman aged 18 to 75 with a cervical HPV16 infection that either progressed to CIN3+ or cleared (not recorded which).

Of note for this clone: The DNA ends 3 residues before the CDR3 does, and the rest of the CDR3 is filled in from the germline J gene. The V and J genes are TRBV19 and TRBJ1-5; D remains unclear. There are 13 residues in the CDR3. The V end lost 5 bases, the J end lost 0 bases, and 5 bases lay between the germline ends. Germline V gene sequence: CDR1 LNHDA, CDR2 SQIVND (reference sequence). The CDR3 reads CASSDYSNQPQHF. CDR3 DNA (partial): TGTGCCAGTAGTGACTATAGCAATCAGCCC.

The CDR3: CASSQEGAQETQYF. The covered CDR3 bases are TGTGCCAGCTCCCAGGAGGGGGCCCAGGAGACC. V and J are TRBV18 and TRBJ2-5; a possible D gene is TRBD1 (7 bases). The missing CDR3 end, 3 residues past where the read stops, is filled in from the germline J gene. Germline V gene lookup returns CDR1 KGHSH and CDR2 LQKENI. This CDR3 has 14 residues. V was pared by 6 bases and J by 5 bases, with 16 bases between.

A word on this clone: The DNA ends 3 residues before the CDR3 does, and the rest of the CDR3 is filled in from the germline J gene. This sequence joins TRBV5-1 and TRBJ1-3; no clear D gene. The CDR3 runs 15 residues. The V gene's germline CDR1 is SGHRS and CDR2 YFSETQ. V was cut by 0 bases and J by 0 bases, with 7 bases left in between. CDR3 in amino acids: CASSLDTSSGNTIYF. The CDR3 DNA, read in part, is TGCGCCAGCAGCTTGGACACCTCCTCTGGAAACACC.

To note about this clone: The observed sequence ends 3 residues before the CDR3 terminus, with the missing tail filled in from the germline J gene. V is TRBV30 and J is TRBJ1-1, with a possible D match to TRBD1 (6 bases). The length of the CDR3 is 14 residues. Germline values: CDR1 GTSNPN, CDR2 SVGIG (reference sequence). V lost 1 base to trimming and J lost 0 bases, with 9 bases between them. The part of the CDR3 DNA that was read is TGTGCCTGGAGTGCGGACAGCATGAACACTGAA. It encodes CAWSADSMNTE. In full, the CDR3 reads CAWSADSMNTEAFF.

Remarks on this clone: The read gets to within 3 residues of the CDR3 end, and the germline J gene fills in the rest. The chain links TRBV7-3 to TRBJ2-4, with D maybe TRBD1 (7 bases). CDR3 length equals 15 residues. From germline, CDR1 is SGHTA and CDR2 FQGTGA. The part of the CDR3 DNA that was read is TGTGCCAGCAGCTTAAAGTCGGCAGGGGGGAATGGT. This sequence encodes CASSLKSAGGNG. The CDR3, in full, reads CASSLKSAGGNGQYF.

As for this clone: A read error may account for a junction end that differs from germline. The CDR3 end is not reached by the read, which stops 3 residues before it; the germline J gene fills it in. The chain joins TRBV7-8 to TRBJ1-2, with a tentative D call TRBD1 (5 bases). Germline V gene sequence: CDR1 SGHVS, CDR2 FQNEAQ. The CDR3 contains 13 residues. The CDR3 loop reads CAGSLIGDYGYTF. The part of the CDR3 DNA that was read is TGTGCCGGCAGCTTAATAGGGGACTATGGC.

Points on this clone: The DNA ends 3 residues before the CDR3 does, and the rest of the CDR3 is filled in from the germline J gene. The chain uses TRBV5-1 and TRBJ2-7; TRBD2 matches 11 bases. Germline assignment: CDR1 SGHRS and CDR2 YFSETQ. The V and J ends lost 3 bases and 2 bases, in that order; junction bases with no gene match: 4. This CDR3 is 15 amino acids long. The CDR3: CASSSPGLAAYEQYF. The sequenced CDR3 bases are TGCGCCAGCAGCTCACCGGGACTAGCGGCCTACGAG. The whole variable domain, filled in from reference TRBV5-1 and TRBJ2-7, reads KAGVTQTPRYLIKTRGQQVTLSCSPISGHRSVSWYQQTPGQGLQFLFEYFSETQRNKGNFPGRFSGRQFSNSRSEMNVSTLELGDSALYLCASSSPGLAAYEQYFGPGTRLTVT.

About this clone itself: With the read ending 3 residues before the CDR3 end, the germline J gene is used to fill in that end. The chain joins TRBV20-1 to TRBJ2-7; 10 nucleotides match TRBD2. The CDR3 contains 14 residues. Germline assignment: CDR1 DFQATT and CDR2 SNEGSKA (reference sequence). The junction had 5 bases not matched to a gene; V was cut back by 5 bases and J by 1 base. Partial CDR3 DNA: TGCAGTGCTGAAGGGACTAGCGCTTCCTACGAG. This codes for CSAEGTSASYE. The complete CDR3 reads CSAEGTSASYEQYF.

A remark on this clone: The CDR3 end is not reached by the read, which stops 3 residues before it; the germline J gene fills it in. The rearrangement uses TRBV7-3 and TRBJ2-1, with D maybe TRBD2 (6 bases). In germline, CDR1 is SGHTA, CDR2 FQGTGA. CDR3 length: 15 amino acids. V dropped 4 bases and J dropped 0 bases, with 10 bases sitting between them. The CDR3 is CASSSGDFSYNEQFF. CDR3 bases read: TGTGCCAGCAGCTCGGGGGACTTCTCCTACAATGAG.

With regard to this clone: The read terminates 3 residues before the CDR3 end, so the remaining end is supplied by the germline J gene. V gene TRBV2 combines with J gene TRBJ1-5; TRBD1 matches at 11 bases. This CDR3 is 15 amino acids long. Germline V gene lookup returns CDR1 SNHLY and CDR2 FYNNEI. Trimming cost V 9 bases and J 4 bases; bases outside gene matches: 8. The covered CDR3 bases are TGTGCCAGTTGGGACAGGGGGAGTGGGAATCAGCCC. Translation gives CASWDRGSGNQP. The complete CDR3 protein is CASWDRGSGNQPQHF.

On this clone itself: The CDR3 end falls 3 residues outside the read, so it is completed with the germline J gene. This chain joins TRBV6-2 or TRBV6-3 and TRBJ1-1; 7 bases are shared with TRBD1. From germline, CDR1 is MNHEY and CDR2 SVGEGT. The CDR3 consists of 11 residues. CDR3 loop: CASIGTVEAFF. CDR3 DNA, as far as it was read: TGTGCCAGCATCGGGACAGTGGAA.

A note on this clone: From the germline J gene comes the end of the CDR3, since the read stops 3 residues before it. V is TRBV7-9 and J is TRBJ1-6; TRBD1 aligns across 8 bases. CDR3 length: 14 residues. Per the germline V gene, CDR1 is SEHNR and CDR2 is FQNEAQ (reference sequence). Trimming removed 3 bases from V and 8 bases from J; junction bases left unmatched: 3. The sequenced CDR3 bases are TGTGCCAGCAGCTTGGGACAGGATTATTCACCC. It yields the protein CASSLGQDYSP. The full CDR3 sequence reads CASSLGQDYSPLHF.

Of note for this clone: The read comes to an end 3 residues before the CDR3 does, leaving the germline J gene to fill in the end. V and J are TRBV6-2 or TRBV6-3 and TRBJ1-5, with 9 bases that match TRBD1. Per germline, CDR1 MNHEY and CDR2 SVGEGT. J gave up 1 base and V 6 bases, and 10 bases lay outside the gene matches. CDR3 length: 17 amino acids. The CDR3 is CASSGTQGASSNQPQHF. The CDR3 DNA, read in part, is TGTGCCAGCAGCGGAACACAGGGGGCTTCAAGCAATCAGCCC.

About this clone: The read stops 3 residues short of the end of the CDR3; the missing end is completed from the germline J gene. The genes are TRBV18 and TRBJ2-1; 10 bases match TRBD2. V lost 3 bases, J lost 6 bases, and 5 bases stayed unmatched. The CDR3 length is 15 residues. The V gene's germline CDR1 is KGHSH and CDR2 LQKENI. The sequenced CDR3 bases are TGTGCCAGCTCACCGGAACTAGCGGGGCCCAATGAG. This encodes CASSPELAGPNE. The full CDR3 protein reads CASSPELAGPNEQFF.

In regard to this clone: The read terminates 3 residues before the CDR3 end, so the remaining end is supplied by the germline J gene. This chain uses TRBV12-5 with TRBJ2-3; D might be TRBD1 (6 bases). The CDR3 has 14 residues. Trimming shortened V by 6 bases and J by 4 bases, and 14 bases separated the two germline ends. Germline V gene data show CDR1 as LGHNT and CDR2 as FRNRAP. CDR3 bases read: TGTGCTAGTGGCCCAAACTCAGGGGCAGATACG. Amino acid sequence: CASGPNSGADT. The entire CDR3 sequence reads CASGPNSGADTQYF.

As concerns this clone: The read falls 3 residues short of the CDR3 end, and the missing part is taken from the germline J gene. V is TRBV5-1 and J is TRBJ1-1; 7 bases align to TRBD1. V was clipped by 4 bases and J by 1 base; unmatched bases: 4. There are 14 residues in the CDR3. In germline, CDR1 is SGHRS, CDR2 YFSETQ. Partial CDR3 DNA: TGCGCCAGCAGCCCGACAGGGCCGAACACTGAA. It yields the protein CASSPTGPNTE. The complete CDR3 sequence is CASSPTGPNTEAFF.

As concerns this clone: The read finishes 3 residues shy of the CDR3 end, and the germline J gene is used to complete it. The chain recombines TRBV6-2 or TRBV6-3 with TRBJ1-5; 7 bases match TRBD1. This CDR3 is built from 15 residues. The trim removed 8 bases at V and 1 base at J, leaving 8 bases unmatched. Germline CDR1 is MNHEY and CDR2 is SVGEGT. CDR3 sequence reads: CASGAMDRSNQPQHF. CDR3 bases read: TGTGCCAGCGGGGCTATGGACAGGAGCAATCAGCCC.

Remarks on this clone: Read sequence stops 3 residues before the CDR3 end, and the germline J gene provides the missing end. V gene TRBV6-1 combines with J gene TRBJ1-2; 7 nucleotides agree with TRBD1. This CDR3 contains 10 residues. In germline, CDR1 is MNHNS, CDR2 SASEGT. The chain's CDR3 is CASSETGYTF. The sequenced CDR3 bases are TGTGCCAGCAGTGAGACAGGG.

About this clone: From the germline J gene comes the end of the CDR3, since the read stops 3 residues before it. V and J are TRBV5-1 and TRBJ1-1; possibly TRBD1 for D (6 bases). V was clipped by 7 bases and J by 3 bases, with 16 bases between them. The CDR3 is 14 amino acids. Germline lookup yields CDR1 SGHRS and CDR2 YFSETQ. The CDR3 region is CASPKGGGDTEAFF. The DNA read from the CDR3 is TGCGCCAGCCCAAAGGGGGGGGGCGACACTGAA.

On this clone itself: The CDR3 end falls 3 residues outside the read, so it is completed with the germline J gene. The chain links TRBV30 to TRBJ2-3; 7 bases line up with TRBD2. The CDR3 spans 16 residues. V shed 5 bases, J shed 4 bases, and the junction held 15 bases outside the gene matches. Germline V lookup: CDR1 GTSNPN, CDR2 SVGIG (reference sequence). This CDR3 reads CAWGKGGGRLADTQYF. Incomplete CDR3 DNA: TGTGCCTGGGGGAAGGGCGGGGGACGGTTGGCAGATACG.

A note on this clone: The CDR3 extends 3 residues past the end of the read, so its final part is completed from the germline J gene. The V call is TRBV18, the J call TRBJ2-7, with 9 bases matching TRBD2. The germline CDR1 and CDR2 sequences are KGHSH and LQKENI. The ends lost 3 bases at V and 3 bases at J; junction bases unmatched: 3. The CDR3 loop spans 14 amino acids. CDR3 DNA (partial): TGTGCCAGCTCACCGAGGACTAGCGTCTACGAG. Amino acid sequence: CASSPRTSVYE. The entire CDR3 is CASSPRTSVYEQYF.

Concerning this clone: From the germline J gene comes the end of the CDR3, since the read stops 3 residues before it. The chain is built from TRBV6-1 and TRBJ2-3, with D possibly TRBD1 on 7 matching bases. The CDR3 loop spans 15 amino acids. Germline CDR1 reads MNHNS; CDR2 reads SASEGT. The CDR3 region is CASSEASGGMQPQYF. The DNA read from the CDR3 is TGTGCCAGCAGTGAAGCTTCAGGGGGGATGCAGCCG.

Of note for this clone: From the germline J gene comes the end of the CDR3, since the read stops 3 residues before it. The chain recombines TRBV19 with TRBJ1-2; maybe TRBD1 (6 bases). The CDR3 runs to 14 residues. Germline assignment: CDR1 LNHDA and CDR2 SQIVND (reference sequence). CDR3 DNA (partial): TGTGCCAGTAGGGCCGGGACATTATACAATGAC. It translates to CASRAGTLYND. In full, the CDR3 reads CASRAGTLYNDYTF.

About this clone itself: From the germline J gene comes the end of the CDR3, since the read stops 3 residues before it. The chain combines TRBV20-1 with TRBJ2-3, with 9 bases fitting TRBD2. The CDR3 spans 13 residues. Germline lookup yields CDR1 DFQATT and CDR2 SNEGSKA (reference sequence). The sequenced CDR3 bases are TGCAGTGTCCAAGGCGGGGGGGAAGAGACG. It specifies CSVQGGGEET. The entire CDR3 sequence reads CSVQGGGEETQYF.

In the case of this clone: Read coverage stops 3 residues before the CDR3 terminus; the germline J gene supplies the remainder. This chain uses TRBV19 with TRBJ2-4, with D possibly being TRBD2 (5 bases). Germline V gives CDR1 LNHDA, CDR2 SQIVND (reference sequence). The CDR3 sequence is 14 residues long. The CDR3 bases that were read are TGTGCCAGTAGTATAGATGAGGGTATTCAGCCT. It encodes CASSIDEGIQP. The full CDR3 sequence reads CASSIDEGIQPQYF.

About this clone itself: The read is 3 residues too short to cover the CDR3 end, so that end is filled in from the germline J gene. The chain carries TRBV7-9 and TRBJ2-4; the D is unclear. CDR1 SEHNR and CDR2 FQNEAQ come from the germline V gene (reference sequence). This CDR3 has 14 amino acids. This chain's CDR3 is CASSHNLANYGQYF. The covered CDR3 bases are TGTGCCAGCAGCCATAATTTGGCTAACTATGGT.

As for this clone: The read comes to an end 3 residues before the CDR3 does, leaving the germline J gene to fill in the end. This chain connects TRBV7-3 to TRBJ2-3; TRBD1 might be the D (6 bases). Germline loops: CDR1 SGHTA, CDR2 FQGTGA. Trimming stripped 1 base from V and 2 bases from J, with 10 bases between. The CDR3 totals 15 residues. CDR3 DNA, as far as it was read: TGTGCCAGCAGCTTAAGGGGACAACTCACAGATACG. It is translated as CASSLRGQLTDT. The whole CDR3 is CASSLRGQLTDTQYF.

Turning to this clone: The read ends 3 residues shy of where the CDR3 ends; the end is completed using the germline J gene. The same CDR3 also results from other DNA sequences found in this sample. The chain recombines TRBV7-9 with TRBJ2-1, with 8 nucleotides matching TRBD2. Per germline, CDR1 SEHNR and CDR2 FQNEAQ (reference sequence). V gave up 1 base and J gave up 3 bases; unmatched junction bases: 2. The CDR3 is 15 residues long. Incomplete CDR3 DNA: TGTGCCAGCAGCTTAGGGAGCGGGGGCTACAATGAG. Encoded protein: CASSLGSGGYNE. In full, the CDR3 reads CASSLGSGGYNEQFF.

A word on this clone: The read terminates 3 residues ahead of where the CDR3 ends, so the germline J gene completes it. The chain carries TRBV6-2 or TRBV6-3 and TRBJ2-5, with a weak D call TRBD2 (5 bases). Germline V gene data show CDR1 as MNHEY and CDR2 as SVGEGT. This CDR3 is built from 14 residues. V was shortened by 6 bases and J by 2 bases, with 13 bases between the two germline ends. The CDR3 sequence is CASRPPSSQETQYF. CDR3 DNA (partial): TGTGCCAGCAGGCCACCTAGCAGTCAAGAGACC.

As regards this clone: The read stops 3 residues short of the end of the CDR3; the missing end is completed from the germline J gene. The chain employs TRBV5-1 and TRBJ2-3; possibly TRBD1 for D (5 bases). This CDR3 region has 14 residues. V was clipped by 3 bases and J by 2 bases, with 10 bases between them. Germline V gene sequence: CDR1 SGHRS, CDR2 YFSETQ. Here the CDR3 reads CASSSSTDTDTQYF. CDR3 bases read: TGCGCCAGCAGCTCTTCGACAGACACAGATACG.